The clone carrying this T cell receptor beta chain was recorded only once. Antigen: not known. One junction end does not reproduce the germline sequence, and a read error may be involved. These data originate in a study of shared clonotypes between healthy human individuals. Across the study: Per donor, CD8 memory used one plate, CD8 naive used two, CD4 memory used three and CD4 naive used three.

Regarding the study as a whole: Depth was large, yet rarefaction showed that sorted-subset sequencing was incomplete.

TCRdb's copy holds only in-frame clones and misses some; the assay was immunoSEQ multiplex PCR. The repertoire includes around 1.6 million clones, about 98% of them detected once, and about 0.45% sits in the top ten. This CDR3 spans 13 amino acids. Germline values: CDR1 SNHLY, CDR2 FYNNEI. The sequenced sample consisted of naive CD4+ T cells sorted from blood. Subset defined: CD45RA+ positively selected. This chain connects TRBV2 to TRBJ1-1; D is perhaps TRBD1 (6 bases). This receptor was taken from a man aged 25-45 years in good health. The CDR3 loop is CASNEQGNTEAFF. The CDR3 coding sequence is TGTGCCAGCAATGAACAGGGGAACACTGAAGCTTTCTTT.